These T cell receptor beta chains were read from a single sample in a study of T cell responses to AZD1222 COVID-19 vaccine. TCRdb's table, derived via immunoSEQ multiplex PCR, lists solely in-frame clones and lacks some. The data contain some 150,000 clones, almost 90% of them singletons. Sequenced material: peripheral blood, taken on day 0 of AZD1222 vaccination. These receptors came from an adult in good health. Each CDR3 is given with its conserved first and last residue. The D gene is left open where the match is weak. The size of a clone is reported for some rows only, either as once, few or many, or as a class for expanded clones.

16 | TRBJ2-7 | TRBV6-6 | - | - | TGTGCCAGCAGTTCCCCGGGTCACAGCCCACACTACGAGCAGTACTTC | CASSSPGHSPHYEQYF
14 | TRBJ1-5 | TRBV11-2 | - | - | TGTGCCAGCAGCCTCACGGGGGGAAATCAGCCCCAGCATTTT | CASSLTGGNQPQHF
13 | TRBJ2-2 | TRBV27 | - | - | TGTGCCAGCACCACTTGGAACACCGGGGAGCTGTTTTTT | CASTTWNTGELFF
14 | TRBJ1-1 | TRBV7-8 | - | - | TGTGCCAGCAGCTTCCAGGGGCGGAGTACTGAAGCTTTCTTT | CASSFQGRSTEAFF
14 | TRBJ2-1 | TRBV19 | - | - | TGTGCCAGTAGTATGGGAACGTTCTACAATGAGCAGTTCTTC | CASSMGTFYNEQFF
14 | TRBJ1-5 | TRBV7-2 | - | - | TGTGCCAGCAGTCGTACTTCGAGCAATCAGCCCCAGCATTTT | CASSRTSSNQPQHF
14 | TRBJ1-3 | TRBV18 | - | - | TGTGCCAGCTCACCAACACCTGAAGGGAACACCATATATTTT | CASSPTPEGNTIYF
15 | TRBJ1-5 | TRBV7-9 | - | - | TGTGCCAGCAGCTTAGGTGAGCCTAGGAATCAGCCCCAGCATTTT | CASSLGEPRNQPQHF
14 | TRBJ2-7 | TRBV9 | TRBD1 | - | TGTGCCAGCAGCGAGGGACAGGGTATTTACGAGCAGTACTTC | CASSEGQGIYEQYF
15 | TRBJ1-3 | TRBV19 | - | few | TGTGCCAGTAGTCTCGACAGGTCTTCTGGAAACACCATATATTTT | CASSLDRSSGNTIYF
17 | TRBJ2-2 | TRBV1 | - | - | TGCACCAGCAGCCAGAAGACTAGCGACGCGAACACCGGGGAGCTGTTTTTT | CTSSQKTSDANTGELFF
12 | TRBJ1-4 | TRBV4-1 | - | - | TGCGCCAGCAGCCAAGTGAGTGAAAAACTGTTTTTT | CASSQVSEKLFF
13 | TRBJ2-4 | TRBV6-4 | - | - | TGTGCCAGCAGTGAAGGGGCCAAAAACATTCAGTACTTC | CASSEGAKNIQYF
12 | TRBJ2-7 | TRBV10-3 | - | - | TGTGCCATCCGGACGCTTTACAACGAGCAGTACTTC | CAIRTLYNEQYF
14 | TRBJ1-5 | TRBV16 | - | - | TGTGCCAGCAGCCAAGGGGGGGACAATCAGCCCCAGCATTTT | CASSQGGDNQPQHF
12 | TRBJ1-5 | TRBV5-6 | - | once | TGTGCCAGCAGTTACAGGAATCAGCCCCAGCATTTT | CASSYRNQPQHF
20 | TRBJ2-2 | TRBV7-6 | TRBD2 | once | TGTGCCAGCAGCTTAGCGTGGGTCGGTAGCGGGATCGGGGTTACCGGGGAGCTGTTTTTT | CASSLAWVGSGIGVTGELFF
15 | TRBJ1-1 | TRBV16 | TRBD1 | - | TGTGCCAGCAGCCTTCAAAACAGGGGGAACACTGAAGCTTTCTTT | CASSLQNRGNTEAFF
13 | TRBJ2-5 | TRBV9 | TRBD1 | - | TGTGCCAGCAGCCCCACGACAGGGGTGGCCCAGTACTTC | CASSPTTGVAQYF
15 | TRBJ1-2 | TRBV27 | - | - | TGTGCCAGCAGTTTTAGGGGCTCAGCTAGCTATGGCTACACCTTC | CASSFRGSASYGYTF
15 | TRBJ1-1 | TRBV5-1 | - | once | TGCGCCAGCAGCTTGGGCCGGGGCGAGGGCACTGAAGCTTTCTTT | CASSLGRGEGTEAFF
15 | TRBJ1-3 | TRBV7-2 | - | - | TGTGCCAGCAGCATTACTGAGGGTTCCGGAAACACCATATATTTT | CASSITEGSGNTIYF
15 | TRBJ2-7 | TRBV4-3 | TRBD2 | - | TGCGCCAGCAGCCAGGGGACTAGCGGGAACTACGAGCAGTACTTC | CASSQGTSGNYEQYF
12 | TRBJ2-7 | TRBV28 | - | - | TGTGCCAGCAGTTCCGGACAGTACGAGCAGTACTTC | CASSSGQYEQYF
13 | TRBJ1-1 | TRBV28 | - | - | TGTGCCAGCACCCTCCCGGTGGGGGTTGAAGCTTTCTTT | CASTLPVGVEAFF
15 | TRBJ2-7 | TRBV29-1 | - | - | TGCAGCGTTGGGCTCCATCATTCCCCCTCGTGGGAGCAGTACTTC | CSVGLHHSPSWEQYF
15 | TRBJ1-6 | TRBV9 | - | - | TGTGCCAGCAGCGGCGGTGAGGGTGGCAATTCACCCCTCCACTTT | CASSGGEGGNSPLHF
13 | TRBJ1-4 | TRBV12-3/TRBV12-4 | - | - | TGTGCCAGCAGTTTACGTGAGGCTTTGAAACTGTTTTTT | CASSLREALKLFF
14 | TRBJ2-7 | TRBV9 | - | many | TGTGCCAGCAGCCCTTTCGAGGGTGCCTACGAGCAGTACTTC | CASSPFEGAYEQYF
15 | TRBJ2-3 | TRBV7-9 | TRBD1 | - | TGTGCCAGCAGCTCGCTCGGGACAGAGACAGATACGCAGTATTTT | CASSSLGTETDTQYF
14 | TRBJ1-2 | TRBV14 | TRBD1 | - | TGTGCCAGCAGCCAGAGACAGGGGGCAGGTGGCTACACCTTC | CASSQRQGAGGYTF
14 | TRBJ2-1 | TRBV11-2 | - | - | TGTGCCAGCAGCTTAGATCGGGCAGACGATGAGCAGTTCTTC | CASSLDRADDEQFF
12 | TRBJ2-3 | TRBV6-6 | - | - | TGTGCCAGCAGTAGACTGAAGGATACGCAGTATTTT | CASSRLKDTQYF
16 | TRBJ1-1 | TRBV9 | - | - | TGTGCCAGCAGCGTAGGATTGGGGTCAGGGGACACTGAAGCTTTCTTT | CASSVGLGSGDTEAFF
13 | TRBJ2-3 | TRBV18 | - | - | TGTGCCAGCTCACCGGGTAGCACAGATACGCAGTATTTT | CASSPGSTDTQYF
14 | TRBJ2-7 | TRBV5-1 | TRBD2 | - | TGCGCCAGCAGCGGCGGGACTAGACGCTACGAGCAGTACTTC | CASSGGTRRYEQYF
14 | TRBJ2-1 | TRBV24-1 | - | - | TGTGCCACCAGTGATCCACAAATGTACAATGAGCAGTTCTTC | CATSDPQMYNEQFF
15 | TRBJ2-4 | TRBV7-9 | - | - | TGTGCCAGCAGCTTCTGGCGGGAAGGGGTAAACATTCAGTACTTC | CASSFWREGVNIQYF
14 | TRBJ1-5 | TRBV30 | TRBD1 | - | TGTGCCTGGAGTAGGGACAGGGGAGGACAGCCCCAGCATTTT | CAWSRDRGGQPQHF
14 | TRBJ2-2 | TRBV19 | - | - | TGTGCCAGTAGTATAGCCGGGATCGGCGGGGAGCTGTTTTTT | CASSIAGIGGELFF
13 | TRBJ2-7 | TRBV30 | - | - | TGTGCCGGCATTCCCTCCGGGGCCTACGAGCAGTACTTC | CAGIPSGAYEQYF
12 | TRBJ2-1 | TRBV29-1 | TRBD1 | - | TGCAGCGTTCGACAGGGGGCGGTTGAGCAGTTCTTC | CSVRQGAVEQFF
15 | TRBJ2-1 | TRBV7-2 | - | - | TGTGCCAGCGGCAGGCAACATACTTCACAGGGTGAGCAGTTCTTC | CASGRQHTSQGEQFF
13 | TRBJ2-5 | TRBV5-1 | TRBD2 | - | TGCGCCAGCAGCTCCGGACTAGCTGAGACCCAGTACTTC | CASSSGLAETQYF
16 | TRBJ1-1 | TRBV28 | - | - | TGTGCCAGCAGTGCACCGTACGTCGGCAGTTGGACTGAAGCTTTCTTT | CASSAPYVGSWTEAFF
14 | TRBJ1-1 | TRBV5-4 | - | - | TGTGCCAGCAAGACAATGCCCTTGGACACTGAAGCTTTCTTT | CASKTMPLDTEAFF
15 | TRBJ2-7 | TRBV7-2 | TRBD1 | - | TGTGCCAGCAGCTTCGACAGGGGAGAATCCTCCGAGCAGTACTTC | CASSFDRGESSEQYF
17 | TRBJ2-1 | TRBV9 | - | - | TGTGCCAGCAGCGTAGAGCTAGCACAAGGCTCCTACAATGAGCAGTTCTTC | CASSVELAQGSYNEQFF
13 | TRBJ1-1 | TRBV9 | TRBD1 | - | TGTGCCAGCAGCGCGGGACAGGCCCATGAAGCTTTCTTT | CASSAGQAHEAFF
14 | TRBJ1-1 | TRBV10-3 | TRBD1 | - | TGTGCCATCAGTTGGGACAGAGAGAACACTGAAGCTTTCTTT | CAISWDRENTEAFF
14 | TRBJ2-7 | TRBV6-2/TRBV6-3 | - | few | TGTGCCAGCTGTTTACCTAGCGCAAAGTACGAGCAGTACTTC | CASCLPSAKYEQYF
13 | TRBJ2-7 | TRBV29-1 | - | - | TGCAGCGTTGTTAAGGGGCTAGCGCGAGAGCAGTACTTC | CSVVKGLAREQYF
16 | TRBJ1-1 | TRBV3-1/TRBV3-2 | - | - | TGTGCCAGCAGCCAAGAGGGAACAGGGACCCTCACTGAAGCTTTCTTT | CASSQEGTGTLTEAFF
13 | TRBJ2-7 | TRBV12-3/TRBV12-4 | TRBD1 | - | TGTGCCAGCAGCGGGACAGGGGTCTACGAGCAGTACTTC | CASSGTGVYEQYF
16 | TRBJ2-1 | TRBV28 | - | - | TGTGCCAGCAGTTTATTAGGGCTTCTTTCCTACAATGAGCAGTTCTTC | CASSLLGLLSYNEQFF
18 | TRBJ2-3 | TRBV7-8 | TRBD2 | - | TGTGCCAGCAGCTTACGTCGGACTAGCGGGACCCTAAAAGATACGCAGTATTTT | CASSLRRTSGTLKDTQYF
13 | TRBJ1-4 | TRBV12-3/TRBV12-4 | - | - | TGTGCCACCTCAGACAGGAGGGGTGAAAAACTGTTTTTT | CATSDRRGEKLFF
13 | TRBJ1-2 | TRBV27 | - | - | TGTGCCAGCAGTTTTCGTCTGGATGGGGGCTACACCTTC | CASSFRLDGGYTF
16 | TRBJ1-5 | TRBV2 | - | - | TGTGCCAGCAGTGATATAAACCGTTCTGGCAATCAGCCCCAGCATTTT | CASSDINRSGNQPQHF